This TCR beta chain was recovered during a study of a mutant IDH1 vaccine in newly diagnosed glioma. As for the study in general: Once 4-6 weeks had passed after radiotherapy alone, vaccination started, or it started with temozolomide cycles.

Time point indicated: week 11, during vaccination. Every vaccination contained 300 ug of the mutant IDH1 20-mer peptide and was paired with topical imiquimod. For this clone: Its target is not known.

Method: immunoSEQ multiplex PCR; TCRdb's copy keeps in-frame clones and lacks some. The sample includes about 36,000 clones, roughly 80% seen only once; the top ten take around 16%. Sequences were derived from peripheral blood mononuclear cells (PBMCs), sampled from a glioma patient whose treatment included an IDH1 peptide vaccine. The receptor was isolated from a woman aged 25 to 39 with glioma. Some clones in this sample may be carry-over from other donors' samples.

For the CDR3, the DNA is TGTGCCAGCAGTAGGGGGGGCACGGCCGGGGAGCTGTTTTTT. Translating gives CASSRGGTAGELFF. V is TRBV6-1 and J is TRBJ2-2, with D perhaps matching TRBD2 (7 bases). Germline lookup yields CDR1 MNHNS and CDR2 SASEGT. The CDR3 runs 14 residues. V shed 5 bases and J shed 6 bases, with 13 bases lying between them.